This is a list of T cell receptor beta chains from one sample in a study of blood T cell repertoires in COVID-19. The protocol was immunoSEQ multiplex PCR, while the TCRdb copy is restricted to in-frame clones and leaves out a portion. The sample contains roughly 60,000 clones, roughly 80% of which appear only once. The sequencing sample was made of peripheral blood. The receptors shown here come from a human donor in a cohort sampled during active COVID-19. The CDR3 runs from the conserved cysteine through the conserved F or W. The D gene is left open where the match is weak. Clone size, where shown, is once, few, many, or a class for clones that have expanded.

.	TRBJ2-3	16	.	TRBV6-6	TGTGCCAGCAGTTACCGTGTCAGGGTTAGCACAGATACGCAGTATTTT	CASSYRVRVSTDTQYF
TRBD1	TRBJ2-7	13	few	TRBV28	TGTGCCAGCAGACAGGGGGTTTCCTACGAGCAGTACTTC	CASRQGVSYEQYF
TRBD1	TRBJ1-4	15	few	TRBV28	TGTGCCAGCAGTTTGGGGGACAGGAATAATGAAAAACTGTTTTTT	CASSLGDRNNEKLFF
.	TRBJ1-6	17	few	TRBV5-5	TGTGCCAGCAGCTTGGCGACAGCGCGCTCCTATAATTCACCCCTCCACTTT	CASSLATARSYNSPLHF
.	TRBJ2-2	15	.	TRBV18	TGTGCCAGCTCACCAAGCCAGGGGAACACCGGGGAGCTGTTTTTT	CASSPSQGNTGELFF
.	TRBJ1-4	13	.	TRBV1	TGCACCAGCAGACCGGACAGTGGTGAAAAACTGTTTTTT	CTSRPDSGEKLFF
TRBD2	TRBJ2-1	14	.	TRBV7-2	TGTGCCAGCAGCGTTAGCGGGGGGCCCAATGAGCAGTTCTTC	CASSVSGGPNEQFF
.	TRBJ1-2	14	.	TRBV6-1	TGTGCCAGCAGTGAAGTAGGAAACGGAGGGGGCTACACCTTC	CASSEVGNGGGYTF
.	TRBJ1-3	14	.	TRBV7-9	TGTGCCAGCAGCCACAGCGGGTCGGGAAACACCATATATTTT	CASSHSGSGNTIYF
TRBD2	TRBJ2-7	15	.	TRBV19	TGTGCCAGTAGTCTCGACCTGGGACTAGGGAGGGAGCAGTACTTC	CASSLDLGLGREQYF
.	TRBJ2-6	16	.	TRBV19	TGTGCCAGTAGTTATCGTCGGACAACTGGGGCCAACGTCCTGACTTTC	CASSYRRTTGANVLTF
TRBD2	TRBJ2-1	14	.	TRBV11-2	TGTGCCAGCAGCTTAGATCCCGGACTAGCTACCCGGTTCTTC	CASSLDPGLATRFF
.	TRBJ2-2	12	.	TRBV11-3	TGTGCCAGCAGCTCCCAATCCGGGGAGCTGTTTTTT	CASSSQSGELFF
.	TRBJ1-1	15	many	TRBV30	TGTGCCTGGAGGGGGGGGAACGACATGAACACTGAAGCTTTCTTT	CAWRGGNDMNTEAFF
.	TRBJ1-4	20	.	TRBV9	TGTGCCAGCAGTGAGTCGGGGGGTGCCGGGCTCCAAACAACTAATGAAAAACTGTTTTTT	CASSESGGAGLQTTNEKLFF
TRBD2	TRBJ2-7	16	.	TRBV2	TGTGCCAGCAGACTAGCGGGAGGCCGGAGCTCCTACGAGCAGTACTTC	CASRLAGGRSSYEQYF
TRBD2	TRBJ2-1	16	.	TRBV28	TGTGCCAGCAGTTTAGGCTCAAGCGGGATATACAATGAGCAGTTCTTC	CASSLGSSGIYNEQFF
.	TRBJ2-2	15	.	TRBV5-1	TGCGCCAGCAGCCCCCCAACAGGAGACACCGGGGAGCTGTTTTTT	CASSPPTGDTGELFF
.	TRBJ2-1	13	.	TRBV14	TGTGCCAGCAGCCAATTCCCTAGCAATGAGCAGTTCTTC	CASSQFPSNEQFF
.	TRBJ1-2	12	.	TRBV5-1	TGCGCCAGCAGCCTCCGGGACTATGGCTACACCTTC	CASSLRDYGYTF
.	TRBJ2-3	13	.	TRBV6-2/TRBV6-3	TGTGCCAGCAGCCCCGTGAGAGATAGTACGCAGTATTTT	CASSPVRDSTQYF
TRBD1	TRBJ1-2	16	.	TRBV7-2	TGTGCCAGCAGCTTAGCGTCCGGGACAGGGGGCTATGGCTACACCTTC	CASSLASGTGGYGYTF
TRBD1	TRBJ1-6	13	.	TRBV6-2/TRBV6-3	TGTGCCAGCAGTTACGGGACAGGGGTTCCCCTCCACTTT	CASSYGTGVPLHF
TRBD1	TRBJ1-4	16	.	TRBV15	TGTGCCACGACAGGGGTGGGTGCGAATACAAATGAAAAACTGTTTTTT	CATTGVGANTNEKLFF